This entry features one T cell receptor beta chain sequence. The entry originates in a study of cytomegalovirus exposure and HLA in healthy donors. The CDR3 loop spans 14 amino acids. Germline V gives CDR1 MDHEN, CDR2 SYDVKM. V lost 8 bases to trimming and J lost 4 bases, with 17 bases between them. Method: immunoSEQ multiplex PCR; TCRdb's copy keeps in-frame clones and lacks some. Of 200,000 to 250,000 clones in the sample, less than 90% were seen once. This chain connects TRBV28 to TRBJ1-1; D perhaps matches TRBD1 (5 bases). Sequences were obtained from PBMCs. The sequence derives from a woman between 18 and 29 years old in good health and CMV-seronegative. The CDR3 region has the DNA TGTGCCAGCCTCCGGCCCGGGGGGGGCACTGAAGCTTTCTTT. Protein: CASLRPGGGTEAFF.